The 4 T cell receptor beta chains in this list originate from one sample, sequenced in a study of T cells in Graves' hyperthyroidism and ophthalmopathy. Amplification of TCR beta CDR3 regions used RNA as the template. The primer set for the first-round RT-PCR of the TCR CDR3 was HTBI. TCRdb re-called the multiplex PCR reads with MiXCR, one entry per CDR3 protein. Among 500,000 or so distinct CDR3 sequences listed, 15% to 20% were seen once. Sequenced input: blood. The receptors were sampled from a woman between 18 and 30 years old with Graves' ophthalmopathy.

This clonotype was seen repeatedly, ten times or more. The CDR3 spells CASSLLGQLTEAFF. In DNA form, the CDR3 reads TGTGCCAGCAGTTTATTAGGACAACTCACTGAAGCTTTCTTT. The J gene is TRBJ1-1, the V gene TRBV27; possibly TRBD1 for D (5 bases). This CDR3 has 14 amino acids. V lost 1 base and J 4 bases, leaving 10 bases between the germline ends. CDR1 and CDR2 (germline): MNHEY, SMNVEV (reference sequence).

This clonotype has at least ten counts. The V gene is TRBV7-9, the J gene TRBJ2-7; D is undetermined. The CDR3 contains 13 residues. Trimming left V 5 bases short and J 6 bases short, with 14 bases between. CDR1 is SEHNR, CDR2 FQNEAQ, per germline (reference sequence). DNA of the CDR3: TGTGCCAGCAGCGCGGACCTTTCTCCCGAGCAGTACTTC. Protein product: CASSADLSPEQYF.

J is TRBJ2-7 and V is TRBV28; unclear D gene. The CDR3 has 14 residues. The germline gives CDR1 MDHEN, CDR2 SYDVKM. The V end lost 2 bases, the J end lost 7 bases, and 15 bases lay between the germline ends. CDR3 region: CASSLVQHVGEQYF. The CDR3 DNA reads TGTGCCAGCAGTTTAGTGCAGCACGTGGGTGAGCAGTACTTC.

This clonotype has a count of ten or more. J is TRBJ1-1 and V is TRBV5-1; the D is unclear. The germline V and J ends were trimmed by 5 bases and 4 bases, with 12 bases remaining between them. Looked up from germline, CDR1 is SGHRS and CDR2 is YFSETQ. The CDR3 has 13 residues. In DNA form, the CDR3 reads TGCGCCAGCAGTGGGGTGAGTTCCACTGAAGCTTTCTTT. Its protein is CASSGVSSTEAFF.